Here is one T cell receptor (beta chain) with its context. The CDR3 length is 17 residues. Per the germline V gene, CDR1 is MGHDK and CDR2 is SYGVNS. The V end was cut by 8 bases, the J end by 6 bases, with 26 bases between. Some clones are missing from TCRdb's copy, which holds only in-frame ones; the method was immunoSEQ multiplex PCR. The data show about 80,000 clones, 89% seen once. These data originate in a study of technical replicates of blood from several donors. The sequencing input was T cells isolated from PBMCs. The rearrangement links TRBV25-1 to TRBJ2-1; the D gene is possibly TRBD2 (7 bases). The TCR was taken from a human donor in good health. The CDR3 coding sequence is TGTGCCAGCCTCTCCTCAGTAGCGGGCCGGGGGGCCAATGAGCAGTTCTTC. Translated: CASLSSVAGRGANEQFF.